This record looks at one T cell receptor beta chain sequence and its context. Its antigen is still unknown. No much larger clonotype is one base removed from it; base qualities were not supplied. From cysteine to phenylalanine, the CDR3 is 15 amino acids long. The DNA shown is the 45-base CDR3, in frame from base 1. In the germline V gene, CDR1 corresponds to SNHLY and CDR2 to FYNNEI. Between the V and J ends, shortened by 6 bases and 1 base respectively, the junction contains 13 bases. The source of the sample is a study of blood T cell repertoires in COVID-19 (dated by TCRdb to the early 2020s). Study-wide context: Collaborator samples came from the United States, Italy and Spain and covered acute and convalescent phases of COVID-19. The material from the prospective study consisted of cDNA or gDNA derived from T cells, B-cell-depleted T cells, or PBMCs. Subjects who had been exposed to COVID-19, were actively infected with it, or had recovered from it provided the deeply sampled blood TCRbeta repertoires that made up the dataset. The repertoires were released in a freely available public database intended as a resource for research on the immune response to SARS-CoV-2. Samples came from the ongoing ImmuneRACE study (first 160 participants) plus 1,254 subjects from 6 global collaborators. Nearly every sample came with metadata listing a de-identified subject ID, COVID-19 status, age in years and sex. HLA class I and class II types, where available, came from metadata supplied by the sample provider rather than from assay-based typing. On the study overall, not on this receptor specifically: How much clinical and demographic metadata was included differed by source and by participant, and the metadata was provided uncurated.

In Seattle, one collaborating source enrolled patients while the infection was active and tracked those patients longitudinally over the course of disease. The collaborating institutions used their own protocols to collect whole blood in K2EDTA tubes. For TCRbeta analysis, collaborators shipped samples in one of three forms: frozen whole blood, isolated PBMCs, or DNA extracted from either of those sample types. TCRbeta CDR3 regions were amplified from genomic DNA using the immunoSEQ Assay, a bias-controlled multiplex PCR. On the authors' methods: Within the assay, amplification of reference gene primers was used to estimate how many nucleated cells each sample contained. To quantify the absolute abundance of each unique TCRbeta CDR3 rearrangement, sequence reads were collapsed and filtered. For each sample, productive Simpson clonality was calculated as the square root of Simpson's diversity index across productive rearrangements. TCRdb retrieved this table from immuneACCESS and kept in-frame rearrangements only. Not all clones are present; in checked studies, unresolved V genes account for under half, and no reason is known for the remainder. The D gene and trimming were derived from the DNA, and the V and J assignments and clone size from that table. This sample holds about 130,000 clones; approximately 85% were observed only once. The ten largest clones take up about 18% of the sample.

The chain links TRBV2 with TRBJ2-1; possibly the D gene is TRBD1, per 8 matching bases. Sequencing was performed on peripheral blood. This receptor was obtained from a man aged 30 to 39 with COVID-19, enrolled during active disease. The CDR3 protein: CASRLQGGSYNEQFF. Read as DNA, the sequence is TGTGCCAGCAGGCTACAGGGGGGGTCCTACAATGAGCAGTTCTTC.